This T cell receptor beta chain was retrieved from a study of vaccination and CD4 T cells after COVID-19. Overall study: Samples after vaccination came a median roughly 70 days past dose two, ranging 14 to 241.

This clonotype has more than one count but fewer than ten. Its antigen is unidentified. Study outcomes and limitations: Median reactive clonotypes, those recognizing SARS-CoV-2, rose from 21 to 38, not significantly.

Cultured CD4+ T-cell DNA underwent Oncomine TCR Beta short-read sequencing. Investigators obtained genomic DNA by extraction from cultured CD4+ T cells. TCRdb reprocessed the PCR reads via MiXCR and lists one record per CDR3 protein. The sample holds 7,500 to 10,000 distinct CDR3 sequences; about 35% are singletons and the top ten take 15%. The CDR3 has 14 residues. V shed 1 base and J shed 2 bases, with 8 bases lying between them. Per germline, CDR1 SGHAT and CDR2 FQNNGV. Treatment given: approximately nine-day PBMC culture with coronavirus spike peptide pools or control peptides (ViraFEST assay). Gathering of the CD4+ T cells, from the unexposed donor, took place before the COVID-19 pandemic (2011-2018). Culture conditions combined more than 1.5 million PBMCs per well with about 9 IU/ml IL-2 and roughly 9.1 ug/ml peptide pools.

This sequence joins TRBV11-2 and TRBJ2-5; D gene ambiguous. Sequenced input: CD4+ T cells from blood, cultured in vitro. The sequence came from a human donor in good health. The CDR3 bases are TGTGCCAGCAGCTTAGTTGCGGCTCAAGAGACCCAGTACTTC. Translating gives CASSLVAAQETQYF. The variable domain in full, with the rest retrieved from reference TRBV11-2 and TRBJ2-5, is EAGVAQSPRYKIIEKRQSVAFWCNPISGHATLYWYQQILGQGPKLLIQFQNNGVVDDSQLPKDRFSAERLKGVDSTLKIQPAKLEDSAVYLCASSLVAAQETQYFGPGTRLLVL.